The present T cell receptor beta chain was sequenced within a study of regulatory T cells in long-lasting Graves disease. Study-level background: The criterion for persistent Graves' disease was over 5 years of antithyroid drugs with positive TSH receptor antibodies.

On this clonotype: Its antigen is as yet unknown.

With V trimmed by 6 bases and J by 6 bases, 4 bases remained unmatched. The CDR3 consists of 13 residues. Germline V gene lookup returns CDR1 MNHEY and CDR2 SMNVEV (reference sequence). Specified time point: persistent/refractory GD, antithyroid drugs over 5 years with positive TRAb. There was RNA extracted from PBMCs, and the TCR library was made from it. Whole-study findings and limits: Whereas about a thousand public clonotypes were shared by new patients, persistent patients shared more, at about 2,500.

CDR3-region Arm-PCR and iRepertoire HTBI primers produced the TCR beta libraries. How the authors handled the data: Gene usage covered over 55 TRBV and roughly 13 TRBJ segments. MiXCR was run by TCRdb on the multiplex PCR reads, yielding one entry per CDR3 protein. For this entry, the V and J calls and clone size follow TCRdb and not the study's own pipeline. The data show some 280,000 distinct CDR3 sequences, with 20% to 25% seen just once and just over 55% held by the top ten. J is TRBJ2-2 and V is TRBV27; TRBD1 agrees at 7 bases. Sequencing was performed on peripheral blood mononuclear cells (PBMCs), taken when the disease was refractory, from a patient treated with antithyroid drugs. This clonotype was sampled from a female donor with Graves disease. The CDR3 DNA is TGTGCCAGCAGCAGGGGGTTCCCCGGGGAGCTGTTTTTT. As protein: CASSRGFPGELFF.